This T cell receptor (beta chain) was recorded in a study of STAT3 mutations in large granular lymphocyte leukemia. Turning to the study itself: Among longitudinally sequenced T-LGLL patients, roughly half had canonical activating STAT3 mutations detected.

Points on this clone: Its matching antigen is unknown.

The repertoire was sequenced with immunoSEQ multiplex PCR; TCRdb's copy has only in-frame clones and lacks some. Of roughly 11,000 clones listed, about 85% are singletons. The CDR3 sequence is 13 residues long. Trimming removed 0 bases from V and 6 bases from J; junction bases left unmatched: 3. Germline CDR1 and CDR2: SGHDT and YYEEEE. Study results and caveats: In several patients, dominant TCR clone burden exceeded STAT3 mutant burden. At least one immunodominant TCR beta clonotype appeared in every T-cell large granular lymphocyte leukemia patient.

The receptor's source is an elderly man with T-cell large granular lymphocyte leukemia. Some clones in this sample may be carry-over from other donors' samples. Sequencing used peripheral blood mononuclear cells. The V and J genes are TRBV5-6 and TRBJ2-7; 7 nucleotides match TRBD1. The CDR3 region has the DNA TGTGCCAGCAGCTTGGGCAGGGGGAGCGAGCAGTACTTC. Residues: CASSLGRGSEQYF.